The T cell receptor beta chain described here comes from a study of OX40 agonist ivuxolimab in advanced cancers. Findings and limits, study-wide: CD4+ T cells averaged fewer expanded clones than CD8+ T cells.

Measured with immunoSEQ multiplex PCR; TCRdb has only the in-frame clones, and not every one. This sample yields about 76,000 clones, of which 65% to 90% are seen a single time; under 3.5% belongs to the top ten. V lost 5 bases and J lost 3, with 16 bases in between. Germline lookup yields CDR1 SGHNT and CDR2 YENEEA. This CDR3 spans 15 amino acids. A note on this clone: Its antigen is unidentified.

The rearrangement joins TRBV11-3 to TRBJ1-1; unclear D gene. Specimen: CD4+ or CD8+ T cells sorted from blood, collected in a trial of the OX40 agonist ivuxolimab. The sequence came from an adult with an advanced solid tumor such as melanoma, head and neck, liver or kidney cancer. CDR3 loop: CASSLKRAEDTEAFF. CDR3 DNA sequence: TGTGCCAGCAGCCTAAAAAGGGCAGAGGACACTGAAGCTTTCTTT.